Following are 28 T cell receptor beta chains from one sample sequenced in a study of metastatic and nonmetastatic thyroid tumors (dated by TCRdb to 2020 to 2022). None of the patients had been given any treatment before thyroid surgery. Receptor libraries were prepared by PCR. The reads were generated on an Illumina HiSeq 4000. TCRdb handled the public reads itself, with Q25 trimming in fastp and clone calling in MiXCR, and kept productive beta chains. This sample has tens of thousands of clones in its table, and roughly 13% of those were observed once. Roughly 10% of the sample is held by the ten biggest clonotypes. Sequenced input: blood. The receptors shown here come from a female donor with papillary thyroid cancer or a benign thyroid nodule (not recorded which). Some clones in this sample may be carry-over from other donors' samples.

The rearrangement uses TRBV6-1 and TRBJ2-5, with a weak D call TRBD2 (7 bases). From germline, CDR1 is MNHNS and CDR2 SASEGT. Trimming pared 5 bases from V and 5 bases from J, leaving 18 bases between. The CDR3 runs to 15 residues. The CDR3 is CASSSRGDIFETQYF. Here the CDR3 DNA reads TGTGCCAGCAGTTCCCGGGGGGACATTTTTGAGACCCAGTACTTC.

This clone was detected many times. V gene TRBV28 combines with J gene TRBJ2-1, with D possibly being TRBD1 (5 bases). CDR3 size: 12 residues. The V end lost 6 bases, the J end lost 12 bases, and 15 bases lay between the germline ends. The germline CDR1 and CDR2 sequences are MDHEN and SYDVKM. The CDR3 spells CASSPRWGRQFF. The CDR3 DNA reads TGTGCCAGCAGCCCCCGATGGGGCCGGCAGTTCTTC.

There are many counts of this clone. For the CDR3, the DNA is TGTGCCAGCAGCCGCGGACAGCTTAACACCGGGGAGCTGTTTTTT. Its protein is CASSRGQLNTGELFF. This rearrangement joins TRBV5-6 to TRBJ2-2; D perhaps matches TRBD1 (6 bases). The CDR3 covers 15 residues. The V gene lost 4 bases and the J gene lost 2 bases, with 12 bases spanning the gap. Germline loops: CDR1 SGHDT, CDR2 YYEEEE.

In this sample, this clone turned up a few times. This chain links TRBV5-4 with TRBJ1-1; 8 nucleotides match TRBD1. After removal of 4 bases from V and 3 bases from J, the junction contained 5 bases not matched to a gene. CDR3 length: 14 amino acids. Germline CDR1 and CDR2: SGHNT and YYREEE (reference sequence). DNA of the CDR3: TGTGCCAGCAGCGCCAGGGGGCGCGACACTGAAGCTTTCTTT. Translation: CASSARGRDTEAFF.

The chain employs TRBV20-1 and TRBJ1-2, with D unclear. V was cut by 5 bases and J by 0 bases, with 10 bases left in between. The CDR3 is 13 residues long. In germline, CDR1 is DFQATT, CDR2 SNEGSKA (reference sequence). The CDR3 DNA sequence: TGCAGTGCTCCGAGTCCTTCTAACTATGGCTACACCTTC. Translation: CSAPSPSNYGYTF.

This clone was picked up many times. The chain couples TRBV28 to TRBJ1-1; D is ambiguous. V was trimmed by 2 bases and J by 7 bases, leaving 14 bases between them. The germline CDR1 and CDR2 sequences are MDHEN and SYDVKM. The CDR3 is made up of 14 amino acids. The CDR3 nucleotides are TGTGCCAGCAGTTTAGGCCTGAGGGAGGGTGAAGCTTTCTTT. Its protein is CASSLGLREGEAFF.

This chain links TRBV28 with TRBJ1-2, with TRBD1 as a possible D gene (6 bases). Trimming took off 6 bases at V and 0 bases at J, with 17 bases between the two ends. The CDR3 totals 16 residues. Germline loops: CDR1 MDHEN, CDR2 SYDVKM. For the CDR3, the DNA is TGTGCCAGCAGAGTCCGGACAGCCGCTCCTAACTATGGCTACACCTTC. Its translation: CASRVRTAAPNYGYTF.

This clone was counted many times. This chain joins TRBV5-5 and TRBJ1-2; D call uncertain. Germline CDR1 and CDR2: SGHKS and YYEKEE (reference sequence). The CDR3 totals 13 residues. Trimming pared 4 bases from V and 5 bases from J, leaving 12 bases between. Here the CDR3 reads CASSPFGGYGYTF. As DNA, the CDR3 is TGTGCCAGCAGCCCGTTCGGTGGGTATGGCTACACCTTC.

This clone was counted at least ten times. CDR3 residues: CASSSHGGTQETQYF. Written as DNA, the CDR3 is TGTGCCAGCAGTTCCCATGGAGGGACACAAGAGACCCAGTACTTC. This chain joins TRBV27 and TRBJ2-5; D assignment may be TRBD1 or TRBD2 (6 bases each). This CDR3 comprises 15 residues. Trimming left V 4 bases short and J 2 bases short, with 14 bases between. Germline values: CDR1 MNHEY, CDR2 SMNVEV (reference sequence).

This clone was counted a few times. This rearrangement joins TRBV7-2 to TRBJ2-5; D is undetermined. Germline V gene sequence: CDR1 SGHTA, CDR2 FQGNSA. V lost 6 bases to trimming and J lost 2 bases, with 10 bases between them. The CDR3 runs 13 residues. As DNA, the CDR3 is TGTGCCAGCAGACAAGACATACAAGAGACCCAGTACTTC. Translating gives CASRQDIQETQYF. Complete variable domain (other parts from reference TRBV7-2 and TRBJ2-5): GAGVSQSPSNKVTEKGKDVELRCDPISGHTALYWYRQSLGQGLEFLIYFQGNSAPDKSGLPSDRFSAERTGGSVSTLTIQRTQQEDSAVYLCASRQDIQETQYFGPGTRLLVL.

About this clone: Just one base apart from a much larger clone, this may be a read error. The genes are TRBV14 and TRBJ1-1; no firm D call. Germline V gene data show CDR1 as SGHDN and CDR2 as FVKESK. Trimming stripped 3 bases from V and 3 bases from J, with 2 bases between. The CDR3 spans 11 residues. The CDR3 DNA sequence: TGTGCCAGCAGCCACTACACTGAAGCTTTCTTT. The encoded protein is CASSHYTEAFF.

At least ten counts were recorded for this clone. The J gene is TRBJ2-5, the V gene TRBV12-3 or TRBV12-4; 9 positions agree with TRBD1. This CDR3 contains 17 residues. The V segment lost 5 bases and the J segment 5 bases; nucleotides outside the gene matches: 15. The CDR3 DNA sequence: TGTGCCAGCAGTCCCCCCAACCGGGACAGGGCTAGGGAGACCCAGTACTTC. It encodes CASSPPNRDRARETQYF.

Ten or more counts support this clone. J is TRBJ2-1 and V is TRBV6-6; TRBD2 matches at 15 bases. The V segment lost 5 bases and the J segment 8 bases; nucleotides outside the gene matches: 7. This CDR3 region has 16 residues. The V gene's germline CDR1 is MNHNY and CDR2 SVGAGI (reference sequence). CDR3 sequence: CASSTRTSGRGHEQFF. In DNA form, the CDR3 reads TGTGCCAGCAGTACTCGGACTAGCGGGAGGGGCCATGAGCAGTTCTTC.

This clone has a count of ten or more. The gene calls are TRBV28 and TRBJ2-1, with TRBD2 as a possible D gene (5 bases). V gave up 4 bases and J gave up 10 bases, with 8 bases separating them. The length of the CDR3 is 11 residues. Germline V gives CDR1 MDHEN, CDR2 SYDVKM. The CDR3 DNA follows: TGTGCCAGCAGTTCCCCGGGGGAGCAGTTCTTC. Its protein product is CASSSPGEQFF.

The sample holds many counts of this clone. This chain joins TRBV19 and TRBJ1-1; D is undetermined. CDR3 length: 14 amino acids. Germline CDR1 and CDR2: LNHDA and SQIVND (reference sequence). The ends were cut back, 3 bases at V and 1 base at J, with 9 bases in the middle. The CDR3 loop reads CASSIEGGNTEAFF. The CDR3 DNA reads TGTGCCAGTAGTATTGAGGGTGGGAACACTGAAGCTTTCTTT. The variable domain in full, completed from reference TRBV19 and TRBJ1-1, reads DGGITQSPKYLFRKEGQNVTLSCEQNLNHDAMYWYRQDPGQGLRLIYYSQIVNDFQKGDIAEGYSVSREKKESFPLTVTSAQKNPTAFYLCASSIEGGNTEAFFGQGTRLTVV.

This clone was counted at least ten times. The chain has TRBV6-2 or TRBV6-3 and TRBJ1-5; no definite D call. In germline, CDR1 is MNHEY, CDR2 SVGEGT. Deletions cut 7 bases from V and 5 bases from J, with 18 bases between. CDR3 size: 15 residues. The CDR3 nucleotides are TGTGCCAGCATCGAAGGTGGCCAGACCCATCAGCCCCAGCATTTT. Translated, it gives CASIEGGQTHQPQHF.

This clone showed up many times. The V and J genes are TRBV7-2 and TRBJ2-7; D remains ambiguous. Trimming removed 5 bases from V and 2 bases from J, with 16 bases in between. This CDR3 has 15 residues. Germline CDR1 is SGHTA and CDR2 is FQGNSA. The CDR3 nucleotides read TGTGCCAGCAGCCCCACTCACCTTTCCACCTACGAGCAGTACTTC. As protein: CASSPTHLSTYEQYF.

This clone appeared many times. The gene calls are TRBV20-1 and TRBJ2-1; possibly TRBD2 for D (7 bases). V was clipped by 7 bases and J by 4 bases, with 20 bases between them. Germline CDR1 reads DFQATT; CDR2 reads SNEGSKA (reference sequence). The CDR3 covers 15 residues. The CDR3 coding sequence is TGCAGTGTTCTAGGGGGAGGGGTCCCATACAATGAGCAGTTCTTC. As protein: CSVLGGGVPYNEQFF.

This clone was seen ten or more times. The genes are TRBV5-1 and TRBJ2-5; the D is unclear. The germline V gene encodes CDR1 SGHRS and CDR2 YFSETQ. This CDR3 spans 15 amino acids. V lost 5 bases to trimming and J lost 3 bases, with 17 bases between them. CDR3 sequence reads: CASRGPQDGKETQYF. As DNA, the CDR3 is TGCGCCAGCAGAGGCCCCCAAGACGGTAAAGAGACCCAGTACTTC.

This clone has a handful of counts. The genes are TRBV6-1 and TRBJ2-1; tentatively, D is TRBD2 (5 bases). Per the germline V gene, CDR1 is MNHNS and CDR2 is SASEGT. The CDR3 is made up of 14 amino acids. Trimming cost V 5 bases and J 5 bases, with 13 bases left between them. The CDR3 spells CASSPTGTHNEQFF. The CDR3 DNA reads as TGTGCCAGCAGTCCCACGGGAACCCACAATGAGCAGTTCTTC.

There are many counts of this clone. CDR3 sequence reads: CASKSQGNTEAFF. In DNA, the CDR3 is TGTGCCAGCAAAAGCCAGGGGAACACTGAAGCTTTCTTT. The genes are TRBV6-1 and TRBJ1-1; TRBD1 might be the D (5 bases). V lost 7 bases and J 1 base, leaving 10 bases between the germline ends. Germline V CDR1 and CDR2: MNHNS, SASEGT. The CDR3 is 13 amino acids.

This clone was counted ten times or more. A single base separates this from a much larger clone, so it may be a read error. J is TRBJ1-5 and V is TRBV28, with a weak D call TRBD1 (6 bases). Between the trimmed V and J ends, which lost 1 base and 12 bases, there was a span of 19 bases. Per germline, CDR1 MDHEN and CDR2 SYDVKM. The CDR3 consists of 15 residues. This chain's CDR3 is CASSLLGRGGRLQHF. The CDR3 nucleotides read TGTGCCAGCAGTTTATTGGGACGGGGGGGCCGTCTCCAGCATTTT.

Ten or more counts support this clone. The genes are TRBV28 and TRBJ2-3, with TRBD2 matching over 11 bases. After removal of 6 bases from V and 2 bases from J, the junction contained 10 bases not matched to a gene. Germline-derived CDR1 and CDR2 are MDHEN and SYDVKM. CDR3 length: 17 amino acids. The CDR3 spells CASRPVGTSGTTDTQYF. CDR3 bases: TGTGCCAGCAGACCCGTCGGGACTAGCGGAACCACAGATACGCAGTATTTT.

For this clone: A much larger clone lies one base from this, so it may be a read error. The CDR3 DNA reads as TGCAGTGCCTCCCCCTTGACAGGGTTGGGAGAGACCCAGTACTTC. Translated: CSASPLTGLGETQYF. The V call is TRBV20-1, the J call TRBJ2-5; 7 bases match TRBD1. CDR1 and CDR2 from the germline V gene are DFQATT and SNEGSKA (reference sequence). This CDR3 spans 15 amino acids. V shed 6 bases, J shed 4 bases, and the junction held 14 bases outside the gene matches.

This clone was seen repeatedly, ten times or more. This chain uses TRBV2 with TRBJ1-2, with D hard to call. Germline V CDR1 and CDR2: SNHLY, FYNNEI. The CDR3 has 14 residues. Trimming stripped 3 bases from V and 4 bases from J, with 12 bases between. The CDR3 loop is CASSDIGPFYGYTF. The CDR3 DNA reads TGTGCCAGCAGTGACATAGGACCTTTCTATGGCTACACCTTC. The full variable domain, with the rest looked up from reference TRBV2 and TRBJ1-2, is EPEVTQTPSHQVTQMGQEVILRCVPISNHLYFYWYRQILGQKVEFLVSFYNNEISEKSEIFDDQFSVERPDGSNFTLKIRSTKLEDSAMYFCASSDIGPFYGYTFGSGTRLTVV.

Points on this clone: A much larger clone is a single base away; this may be a read error. J is TRBJ1-5 and V is TRBV27, with no clear D. The CDR3 spans 9 residues. Germline values: CDR1 MNHEY, CDR2 SMNVEV (reference sequence). CDR3 amino acids: CASSLPRHF. In DNA form, the CDR3 reads TGTGCCAGCAGCCTCCCCCGGCATTTT.

This clone was detected many times. This chain connects TRBV10-2 to TRBJ2-7; the match to TRBD1 covers 10 bases. Germline V gene data show CDR1 as WSHSY and CDR2 as SAAADI. The CDR3 covers 15 residues. Germline trimming cut 7 bases from V and 2 bases from J; bases unmatched to any gene: 8. The CDR3 DNA is TGCGCCAGCAACCCCCGGGACAGGGGAACCTACGAGCAGTACTTC. Residues: CASNPRDRGTYEQYF.

This clone was observed at least ten times. The V gene is TRBV20-1, the J gene TRBJ1-5; tentatively, D is TRBD1 (6 bases). Between the trimmed V and J ends, which lost 2 bases and 5 bases, there was a span of 10 bases. Germline V gene lookup returns CDR1 DFQATT and CDR2 SNEGSKA (reference sequence). The CDR3 loop spans 13 amino acids. The CDR3 here is CSARSEGDQPQHF. CDR3 sequence (DNA): TGCAGTGCTAGATCTGAGGGGGATCAGCCCCAGCATTTT.